The T cell receptor beta chain under discussion was sequenced for a study of T cell changes during pregnancy in multiple sclerosis. The V gene lost 6 bases and the J gene lost 4 bases, with 22 bases spanning the gap. Germline V gene sequence: CDR1 SGHRS, CDR2 YFSETQ. The CDR3 totals 16 residues. TCRdb keeps only in-frame clones here, not all; method: immunoSEQ multiplex PCR. The table lists approximately 79,000 clones, just over 90% of them singletons. This rearrangement joins TRBV5-1 to TRBJ1-2; possible D gene TRBD1, 5 bases. This TCR derives from a female donor with multiple sclerosis, enrolled in a pregnancy study. Here the sequenced sample was CD4+ T cells from peripheral blood mononuclear cells, taken before pregnancy. CDR3 DNA sequence: TGCGCCAGCACCGCCGGGGGAGAGCCAACTTCCTATGGCTACACCTTC. It is translated as CASTAGGEPTSYGYTF.